The clone carrying this TCR beta chain was recorded a few times. What it binds is not known. The record originates from a study of shared clonotypes between healthy human individuals. General observations from the study: Researchers sampled blood only, noting tissue repertoires likely differ.

Clones were sequenced by immunoSEQ multiplex PCR, and TCRdb holds only the in-frame ones, with some missing. The table lists around 940,000 clones, less than 85% of them singletons, with about 1.5% in the top ten. Negatively enriched CD4+ T cells were divided by CD45RA into naive and memory. The material sequenced was memory CD4+ T cells sorted from blood. Described subset: CD45RA-negative fraction. This sequence was found in a man between 18 and 35 years old in good health.

For the CDR3, the DNA is TGTGCCAGTATTGCGGACAGGGCCGGGGAGCTGTTTTTT. Residues: CASIADRAGELFF. The chain has TRBV19 and TRBJ2-2, with 8 bases aligning to TRBD1. There are 13 residues in the CDR3. The ends lost 7 bases at V and 6 bases at J; junction bases unmatched: 4. Germline V gene lookup returns CDR1 LNHDA and CDR2 SQIVND (reference sequence).